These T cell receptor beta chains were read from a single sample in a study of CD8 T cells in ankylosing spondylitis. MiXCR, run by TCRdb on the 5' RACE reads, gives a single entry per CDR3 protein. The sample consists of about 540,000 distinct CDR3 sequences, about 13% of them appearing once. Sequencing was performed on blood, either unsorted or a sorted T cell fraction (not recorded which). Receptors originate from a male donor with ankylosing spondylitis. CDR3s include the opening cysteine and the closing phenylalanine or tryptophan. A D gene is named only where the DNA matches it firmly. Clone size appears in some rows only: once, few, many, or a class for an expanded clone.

cdr3_nt: TGCGCCAGCAGCTTGGAACTAGGACAACCTCCGGAGCAGTTCTTC
cdr3_aa: CASSLELGQPPEQFF
clone_size: many
d_call: .
v_call: TRBV5-1
j_call: TRBJ2-1

cdr3_nt: TGCAGTGCTAGACAGGGGGTCGGCAATGAGCAGTTCTTC
cdr3_aa: CSARQGVGNEQFF
clone_size: few
d_call: TRBD1
v_call: TRBV20-1
j_call: TRBJ2-1

cdr3_nt: TGTGCCAGCACCCACGGCCAAGAGACCCAGTACTTC
cdr3_aa: CASTHGQETQYF
clone_size: many
d_call: .
v_call: TRBV7-9
j_call: TRBJ2-5

cdr3_nt: TGTGCCAGCAGTACGCGGACAGGAGATCAGCCCCAGCATTTT
cdr3_aa: CASSTRTGDQPQHF
clone_size: few
d_call: TRBD1
v_call: TRBV27
j_call: TRBJ1-5

cdr3_nt: TGTGCCAGCAGTTACTCTGGGACAGACTATGGCTACACCTTC
cdr3_aa: CASSYSGTDYGYTF
clone_size: .
d_call: TRBD1
v_call: TRBV6-5
j_call: TRBJ1-2

cdr3_nt: TGCGCCAGCAGCAAAGGACAGGGCGCGAACACCGGGGAGCTGTTTTTT
cdr3_aa: CASSKGQGANTGELFF
clone_size: few
d_call: TRBD1
v_call: TRBV5-1
j_call: TRBJ2-2

cdr3_nt: TGTGCCAGCAGCTCCGAGTCGCAGTTCTTC
cdr3_aa: CASSSESQFF
clone_size: few
d_call: .
v_call: TRBV7-9
j_call: TRBJ2-1

cdr3_nt: TGTGCCACCAGTACTTGGGCAGGGAACACCGGGGAGCTGTTTTTT
cdr3_aa: CATSTWAGNTGELFF
clone_size: few
d_call: .
v_call: TRBV24-1
j_call: TRBJ2-2

cdr3_nt: TGCAGCGTTGCCTGGGAGGGCGTAAGGGCAGATACGCAGTATTTT
cdr3_aa: CSVAWEGVRADTQYF
clone_size: few
d_call: TRBD2
v_call: TRBV29-1
j_call: TRBJ2-3

cdr3_nt: TGTTCCAGTGTTCGGACCCAGTACTTC
cdr3_aa: CSSVRTQYF
clone_size: many
d_call: .
v_call: TRBV24-1
j_call: TRBJ2-5

cdr3_nt: TGCAGTGCTAGGTCCGGGTTAGGGGTAGATACGCAGTATTTT
cdr3_aa: CSARSGLGVDTQYF
clone_size: few
d_call: .
v_call: TRBV20-1
j_call: TRBJ2-3

cdr3_nt: TGTGCCACTGCGAGGACTAGCCCCAGCAATGAGCAGTTCTTC
cdr3_aa: CATARTSPSNEQFF
clone_size: few
d_call: TRBD2
v_call: TRBV19
j_call: TRBJ2-1

cdr3_nt: TGTGCCAGCAGACCTCGAGGGGCCCCTTTGGATGGCTACACCTTC
cdr3_aa: CASRPRGAPLDGYTF
clone_size: .
d_call: .
v_call: TRBV3-1
j_call: TRBJ1-2

cdr3_nt: TGTGCCAGCACCTCGGGTGGTGGGCCCCAGCATTTT
cdr3_aa: CASTSGGGPQHF
clone_size: many
d_call: .
v_call: TRBV12-3/TRBV12-4
j_call: TRBJ1-5

cdr3_nt: TGCAGTGCTAGTAGGCGGAGAAACACTGAAGCTTTCTTT
cdr3_aa: CSASRRRNTEAFF
clone_size: few
d_call: .
v_call: TRBV20-1
j_call: TRBJ1-1

cdr3_nt: TGTGCCAGCAGCCAACCCTGGGGTACGCAGTATTTT
cdr3_aa: CASSQPWGTQYF
clone_size: .
d_call: .
v_call: TRBV3-1
j_call: TRBJ2-3

cdr3_nt: TGTGCCAGCAGTCCGCCCCCCGGAGAGTATGCTGTAGAGACCCAGTACTTC
cdr3_aa: CASSPPPGEYAVETQYF
clone_size: few
d_call: .
v_call: TRBV12-3/TRBV12-4
j_call: TRBJ2-5

cdr3_nt: TGTGCCAGCAGCCTCGGGCGCGGGAGTCAATACGAGCAGTACTTC
cdr3_aa: CASSLGRGSQYEQYF
clone_size: .
d_call: TRBD2
v_call: TRBV7-9
j_call: TRBJ2-7

cdr3_nt: TGCAGTGCTAGAGATAGCCGCAATCAGCCCCAGCATTTT
cdr3_aa: CSARDSRNQPQHF
clone_size: .
d_call: .
v_call: TRBV20-1
j_call: TRBJ1-5

cdr3_nt: TGTGCCACCAGCAGAGATAAGTACCAAGAGACCCAGTACTTC
cdr3_aa: CATSRDKYQETQYF
clone_size: few
d_call: .
v_call: TRBV15
j_call: TRBJ2-5

cdr3_nt: TGTGCCAGCAGTTACGGCCCCCGCGGGATTTTGCAGTTCTTC
cdr3_aa: CASSYGPRGILQFF
clone_size: few
d_call: .
v_call: TRBV6-2/TRBV6-3
j_call: TRBJ2-1

cdr3_nt: TGTGCCAGCAGCCGACACTTCAATCAGCCCCAGCATTTT
cdr3_aa: CASSRHFNQPQHF
clone_size: few
d_call: .
v_call: TRBV11-2
j_call: TRBJ1-5

cdr3_nt: TGTGCCAGCAGTTTAGAGGCGCGGGGTGAGCAGTTCTTC
cdr3_aa: CASSLEARGEQFF
clone_size: .
d_call: .
v_call: TRBV12-3/TRBV12-4
j_call: TRBJ2-1

cdr3_nt: TGTGCCAGCAGCCAAAGGTCGGGGCGGACTGAAGCTTTCTTT
cdr3_aa: CASSQRSGRTEAFF
clone_size: .
d_call: .
v_call: TRBV7-2
j_call: TRBJ1-1

cdr3_nt: TGCGCCAGCAGCCAAGTTGTCCCTAGGCGCGACAATGAGCAGTTCTTC
cdr3_aa: CASSQVVPRRDNEQFF
clone_size: .
d_call: .
v_call: TRBV4-1
j_call: TRBJ2-1

cdr3_nt: TGTGCCAGCAGTTCCCCGGGCGGGGAGCTGTTTTTT
cdr3_aa: CASSSPGGELFF
clone_size: few
d_call: .
v_call: TRBV12-3/TRBV12-4
j_call: TRBJ2-2

cdr3_nt: TGTGCCAGCAGCGAGGACAGGGGCTATGGCTACACCTTC
cdr3_aa: CASSEDRGYGYTF
clone_size: .
d_call: TRBD1
v_call: TRBV9
j_call: TRBJ1-2

cdr3_nt: TGTGCCAGCAGCGACCGGGGGCCGGGTGGCTACACCTTC
cdr3_aa: CASSDRGPGGYTF
clone_size: .
d_call: .
v_call: TRBV12-3/TRBV12-4
j_call: TRBJ1-2

cdr3_nt: TGTGCCAGCACCTCCGTGGGTGCTAGCACAGATACGCAGTATTTT
cdr3_aa: CASTSVGASTDTQYF
clone_size: .
d_call: .
v_call: TRBV6-1
j_call: TRBJ2-3

cdr3_nt: TGTGCCAGTAACCCCGACAGCCGGTATAATTCACCCCTCCACTTT
cdr3_aa: CASNPDSRYNSPLHF
clone_size: .
d_call: .
v_call: TRBV19
j_call: TRBJ1-6

cdr3_nt: TGTGCCAGCAGCTTAGCCCTTGGACTAGCGGGAATATACGAGCAGTACTTC
cdr3_aa: CASSLALGLAGIYEQYF
clone_size: .
d_call: TRBD2
v_call: TRBV7-9
j_call: TRBJ2-7

cdr3_nt: TGTGCCAGCAGCCAGGCCGGGGAGGGTGACTATGGCTACACCTTC
cdr3_aa: CASSQAGEGDYGYTF
clone_size: .
d_call: .
v_call: TRBV3-1
j_call: TRBJ1-2